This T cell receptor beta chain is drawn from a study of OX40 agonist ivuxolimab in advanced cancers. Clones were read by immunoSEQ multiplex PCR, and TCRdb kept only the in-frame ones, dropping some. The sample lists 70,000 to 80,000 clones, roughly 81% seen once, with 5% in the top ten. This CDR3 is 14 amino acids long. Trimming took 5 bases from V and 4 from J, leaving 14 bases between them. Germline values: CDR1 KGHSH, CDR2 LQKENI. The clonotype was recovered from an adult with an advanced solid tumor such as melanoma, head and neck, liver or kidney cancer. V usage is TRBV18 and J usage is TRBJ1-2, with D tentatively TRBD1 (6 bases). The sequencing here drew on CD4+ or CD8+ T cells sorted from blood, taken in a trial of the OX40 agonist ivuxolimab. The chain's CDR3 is CASSTTGSVYGYTF. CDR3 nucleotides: TGTGCCAGCTCAACGACAGGCTCGGTCTATGGCTACACCTTC.